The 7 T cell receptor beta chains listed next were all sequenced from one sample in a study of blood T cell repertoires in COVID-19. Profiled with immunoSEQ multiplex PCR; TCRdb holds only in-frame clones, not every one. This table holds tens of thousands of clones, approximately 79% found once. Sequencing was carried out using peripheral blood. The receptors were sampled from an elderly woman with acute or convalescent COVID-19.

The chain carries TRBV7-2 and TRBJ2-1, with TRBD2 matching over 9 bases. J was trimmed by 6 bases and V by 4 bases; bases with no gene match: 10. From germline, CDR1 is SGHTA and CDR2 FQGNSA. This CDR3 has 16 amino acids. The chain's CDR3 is CASSSYLGLAFNEQFF. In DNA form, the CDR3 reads TGTGCCAGCAGCTCCTACTTGGGACTAGCCTTCAATGAGCAGTTCTTC.

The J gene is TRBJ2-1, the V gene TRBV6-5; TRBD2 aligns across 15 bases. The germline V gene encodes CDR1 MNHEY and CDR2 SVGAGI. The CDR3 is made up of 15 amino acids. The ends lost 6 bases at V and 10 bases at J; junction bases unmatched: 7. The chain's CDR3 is CASSRGLAGGREQFF. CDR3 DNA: TGTGCCAGCAGCCGGGGACTAGCGGGAGGACGAGAGCAGTTCTTC.

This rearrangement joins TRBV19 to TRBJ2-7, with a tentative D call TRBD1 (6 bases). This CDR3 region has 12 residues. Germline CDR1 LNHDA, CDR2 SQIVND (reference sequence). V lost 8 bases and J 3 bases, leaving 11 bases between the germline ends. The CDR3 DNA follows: TGTGCCAGTGGGACACGAGGCTACGAGCAGTACTTC. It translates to CASGTRGYEQYF.

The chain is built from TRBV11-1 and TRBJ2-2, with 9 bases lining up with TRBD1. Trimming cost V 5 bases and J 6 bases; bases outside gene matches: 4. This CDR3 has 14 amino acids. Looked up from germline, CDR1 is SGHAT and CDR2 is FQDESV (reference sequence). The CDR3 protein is CASSLTGGSGELFF. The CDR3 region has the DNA TGTGCCAGCAGCCTCACAGGGGGCTCCGGGGAGCTGTTTTTT.

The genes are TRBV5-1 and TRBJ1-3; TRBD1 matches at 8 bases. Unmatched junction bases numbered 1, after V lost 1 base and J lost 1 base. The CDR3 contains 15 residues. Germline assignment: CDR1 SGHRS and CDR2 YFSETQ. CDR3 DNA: TGCGCCAGCAGCTTGACAGGGGGGTCTGGAAACACCATATATTTT. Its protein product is CASSLTGGSGNTIYF.

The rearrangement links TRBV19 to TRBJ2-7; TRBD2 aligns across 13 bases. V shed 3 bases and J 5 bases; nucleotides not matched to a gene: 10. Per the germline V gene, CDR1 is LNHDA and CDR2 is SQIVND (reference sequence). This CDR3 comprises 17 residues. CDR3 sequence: CASSIQLAGGPYHEQYF. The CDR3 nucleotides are TGTGCCAGTAGTATTCAACTAGCGGGAGGGCCTTACCACGAGCAGTACTTC.

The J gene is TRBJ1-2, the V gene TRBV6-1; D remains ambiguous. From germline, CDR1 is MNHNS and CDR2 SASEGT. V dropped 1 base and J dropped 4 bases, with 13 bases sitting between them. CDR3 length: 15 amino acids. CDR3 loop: CASSEVGGLSYGYTF. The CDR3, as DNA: TGTGCCAGCAGTGAAGTCGGCGGATTAAGCTATGGCTACACCTTC.